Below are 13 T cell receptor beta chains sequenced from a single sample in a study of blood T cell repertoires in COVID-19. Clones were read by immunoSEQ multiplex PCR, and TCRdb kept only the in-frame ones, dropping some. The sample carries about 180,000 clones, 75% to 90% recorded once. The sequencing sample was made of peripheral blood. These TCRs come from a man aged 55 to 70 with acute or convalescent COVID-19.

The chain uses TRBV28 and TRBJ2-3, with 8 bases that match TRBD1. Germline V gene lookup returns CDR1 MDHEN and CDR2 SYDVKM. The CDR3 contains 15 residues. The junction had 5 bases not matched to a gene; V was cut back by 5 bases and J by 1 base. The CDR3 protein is CASSPSQGGTDTQYF. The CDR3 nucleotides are TGTGCCAGCAGTCCTTCACAGGGGGGCACAGATACGCAGTATTTT.

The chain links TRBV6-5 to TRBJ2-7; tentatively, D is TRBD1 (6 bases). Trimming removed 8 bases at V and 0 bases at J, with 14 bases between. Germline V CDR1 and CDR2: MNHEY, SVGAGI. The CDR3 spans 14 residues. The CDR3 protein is CASQGQSLSYEQYF. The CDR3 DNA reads TGTGCCAGCCAAGGACAGTCTCTCTCCTACGAGCAGTACTTC.

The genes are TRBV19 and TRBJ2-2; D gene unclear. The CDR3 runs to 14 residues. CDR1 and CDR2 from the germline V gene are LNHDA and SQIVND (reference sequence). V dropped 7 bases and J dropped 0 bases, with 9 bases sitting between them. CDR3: CASTPWPNTGELFF. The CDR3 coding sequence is TGTGCCAGTACCCCCTGGCCGAACACCGGGGAGCTGTTTTTT.

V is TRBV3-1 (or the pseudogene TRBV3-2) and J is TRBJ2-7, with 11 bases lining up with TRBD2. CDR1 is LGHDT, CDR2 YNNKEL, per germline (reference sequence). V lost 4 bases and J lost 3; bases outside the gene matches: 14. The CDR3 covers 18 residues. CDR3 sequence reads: CASSRTYVRGTSGYEQYF. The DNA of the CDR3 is TGTGCCAGCAGCCGCACCTACGTGCGGGGGACTAGCGGCTACGAGCAGTACTTC.

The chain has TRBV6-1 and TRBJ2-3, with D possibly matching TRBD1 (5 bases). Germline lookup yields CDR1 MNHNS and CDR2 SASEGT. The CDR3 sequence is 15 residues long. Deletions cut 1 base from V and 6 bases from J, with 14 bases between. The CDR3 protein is CASSEVGRVGDTQYF. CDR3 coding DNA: TGTGCCAGCAGTGAAGTCGGCAGGGTGGGGGATACGCAGTATTTT.

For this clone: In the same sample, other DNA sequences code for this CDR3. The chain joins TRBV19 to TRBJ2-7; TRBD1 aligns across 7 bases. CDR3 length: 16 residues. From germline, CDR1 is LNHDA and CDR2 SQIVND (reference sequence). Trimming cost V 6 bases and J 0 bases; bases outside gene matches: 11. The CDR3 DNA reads TGTGCCAGTAGCCCCCCGGGACAGCGCACCTCCTACGAGCAGTACTTC. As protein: CASSPPGQRTSYEQYF. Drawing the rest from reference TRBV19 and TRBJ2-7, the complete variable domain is DGGITQSPKYLFRKEGQNVTLSCEQNLNHDAMYWYRQDPGQGLRLIYYSQIVNDFQKGDIAEGYSVSREKKESFPLTVTSAQKNPTAFYLCASSPPGQRTSYEQYFGPGTRLTVT.

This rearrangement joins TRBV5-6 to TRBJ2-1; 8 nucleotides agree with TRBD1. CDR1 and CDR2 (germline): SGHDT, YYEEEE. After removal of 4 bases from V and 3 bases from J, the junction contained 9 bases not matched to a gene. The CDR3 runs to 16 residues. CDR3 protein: CASSLKGQEFYNEQFF. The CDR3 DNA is TGTGCCAGCAGCCTTAAGGGACAGGAGTTCTACAATGAGCAGTTCTTC.

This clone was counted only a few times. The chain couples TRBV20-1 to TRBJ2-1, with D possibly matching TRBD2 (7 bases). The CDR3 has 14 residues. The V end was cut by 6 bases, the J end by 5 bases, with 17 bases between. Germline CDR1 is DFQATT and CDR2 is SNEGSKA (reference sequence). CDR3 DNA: TGCAGTGCGAGTGGGGGCCGGGGGGACAATGAGCAGTTCTTC. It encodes CSASGGRGDNEQFF.

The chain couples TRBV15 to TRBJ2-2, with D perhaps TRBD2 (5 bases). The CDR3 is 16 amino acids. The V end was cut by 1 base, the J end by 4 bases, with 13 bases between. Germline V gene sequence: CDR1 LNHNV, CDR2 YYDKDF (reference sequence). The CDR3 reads CATSRVRTGGTGELFF. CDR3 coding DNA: TGTGCCACCAGCAGAGTACGGACTGGTGGCACCGGGGAGCTGTTTTTT.

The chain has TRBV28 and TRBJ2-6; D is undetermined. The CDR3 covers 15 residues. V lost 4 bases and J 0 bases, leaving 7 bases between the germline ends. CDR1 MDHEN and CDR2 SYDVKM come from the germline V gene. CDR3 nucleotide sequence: TGTGCCAGCAGTTCACACAGCTCTGGGGCCAACGTCCTGACTTTC. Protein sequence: CASSSHSSGANVLTF.

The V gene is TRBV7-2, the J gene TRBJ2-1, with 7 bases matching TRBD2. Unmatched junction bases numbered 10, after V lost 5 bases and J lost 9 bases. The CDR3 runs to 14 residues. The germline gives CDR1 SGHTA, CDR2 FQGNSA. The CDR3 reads CASSPQAGKAEQFF. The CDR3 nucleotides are TGTGCCAGCAGCCCGCAAGCGGGAAAGGCTGAGCAGTTCTTC.

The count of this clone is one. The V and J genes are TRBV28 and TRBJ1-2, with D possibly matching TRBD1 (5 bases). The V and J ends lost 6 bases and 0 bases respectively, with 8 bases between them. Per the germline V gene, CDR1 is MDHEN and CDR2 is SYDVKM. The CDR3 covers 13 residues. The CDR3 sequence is CASRPGSNYGYTF. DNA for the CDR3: TGTGCCAGCAGACCAGGGTCTAACTATGGCTACACCTTC.

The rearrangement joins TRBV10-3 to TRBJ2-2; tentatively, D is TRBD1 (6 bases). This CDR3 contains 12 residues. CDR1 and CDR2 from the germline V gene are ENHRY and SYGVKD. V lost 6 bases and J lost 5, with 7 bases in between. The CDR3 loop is CAIRQGTGELFF. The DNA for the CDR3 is TGTGCCATCAGACAGGGTACCGGGGAGCTGTTTTTT.